This T cell receptor (beta chain) was obtained from a study of T cells in tumors after PD-1 blockade. Study in general: No patient had prior checkpoint blockade, systemic immunosuppression, or radiotherapy within 4 weeks. Each patient got pembrolizumab 200 mg every 3 weeks or cemiplimab 350 mg every 2 weeks. Mean per blood sample: 113,528 templates (about 24,000-290,000), around 38,000 unique clonotypes.

This clone was seen once. The method was immunoSEQ multiplex PCR; TCRdb's version includes in-frame clones alone and lacks a portion of them. The data contain approximately 60,000 clones, around 67% of them singletons. CDR3 length equals 18 residues. Germline CDR1 is MNHEY and CDR2 is SMNVEV (reference sequence). The V end was cut by 0 bases, the J end by 2 bases, with 14 bases between. This material consisted of PBMCs, taken after anti-PD-1 treatment. The chain links TRBV27 to TRBJ1-6; D call uncertain. The TCR originated in a human donor with basal cell carcinoma. CDR3 sequence (DNA): TGTGCCAGCAGTTTATCGATGCCCGTTGAGACCTATAATTCACCCCTCCACTTT. The encoded protein is CASSLSMPVETYNSPLHF.